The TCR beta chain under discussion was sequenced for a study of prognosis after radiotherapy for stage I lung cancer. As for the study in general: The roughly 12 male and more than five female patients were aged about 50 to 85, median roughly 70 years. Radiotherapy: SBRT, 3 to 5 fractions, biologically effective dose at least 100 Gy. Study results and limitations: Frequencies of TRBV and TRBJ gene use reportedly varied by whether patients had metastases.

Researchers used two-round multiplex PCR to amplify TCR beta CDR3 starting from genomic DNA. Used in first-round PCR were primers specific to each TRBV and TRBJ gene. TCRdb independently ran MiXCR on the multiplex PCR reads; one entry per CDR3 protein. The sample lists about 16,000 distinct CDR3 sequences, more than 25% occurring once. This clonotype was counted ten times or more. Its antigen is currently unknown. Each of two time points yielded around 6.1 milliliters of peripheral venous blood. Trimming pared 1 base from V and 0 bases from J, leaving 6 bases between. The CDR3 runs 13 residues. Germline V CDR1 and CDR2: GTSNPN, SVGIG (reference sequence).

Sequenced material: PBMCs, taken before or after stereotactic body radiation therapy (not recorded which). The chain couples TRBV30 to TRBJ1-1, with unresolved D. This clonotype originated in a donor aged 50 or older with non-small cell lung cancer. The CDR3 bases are TGTGCCTGGAGTGATGGAGTGAACACTGAAGCTTTCTTT. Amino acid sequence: CAWSDGVNTEAFF.